Detailed here is one T cell receptor beta chain. Its target is not known. The data belong to a study of cytotoxic CD8 clonotypes in ibrutinib-treated CLL. Overall study context: The subjects consisted of ten to twelve relapsed/refractory and 15 treatment-naive individuals, with approximately 18 IGHV unmutated. Study observations and caveats: Public clonotypes, rarely seen, contracted or held steady on treatment. Sustained-remission patients were sampled at different times than progressing patients were.

The V and J ends lost 3 bases and 1 base respectively, with 12 bases between them. Germline lookup yields CDR1 SGHAT and CDR2 FQNNGV. The CDR3 is 16 amino acids. Profiled with immunoSEQ multiplex PCR; TCRdb holds only in-frame clones, not every one. The data contain approximately 340,000 clones, about 64% of them seen just once; the ten biggest clones take up 5% to 6.5%. The chain couples TRBV11-2 to TRBJ2-2; a possible D gene is TRBD2 (6 bases). This specimen was PBMCs, taken after 36 months of ibrutinib treatment. This receptor was obtained from a human donor with chronic lymphocytic leukemia. CDR3 sequence (DNA): TGTGCCAGCAGCTTCGGGGGTCGTAAGAACACCGGGGAGCTGTTTTTT. Its translation: CASSFGGRKNTGELFF.